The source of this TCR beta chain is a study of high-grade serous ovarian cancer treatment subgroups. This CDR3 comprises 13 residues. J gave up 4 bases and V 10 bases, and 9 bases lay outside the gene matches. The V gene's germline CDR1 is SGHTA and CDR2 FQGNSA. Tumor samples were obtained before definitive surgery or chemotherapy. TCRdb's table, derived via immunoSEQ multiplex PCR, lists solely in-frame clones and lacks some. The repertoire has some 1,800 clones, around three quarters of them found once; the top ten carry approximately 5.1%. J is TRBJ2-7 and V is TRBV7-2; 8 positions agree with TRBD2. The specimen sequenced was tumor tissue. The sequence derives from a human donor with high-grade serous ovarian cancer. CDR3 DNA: TGTGCCATCGACGAGGGCGGGAGGTACGAGCAGTACTTC. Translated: CAIDEGGRYEQYF.